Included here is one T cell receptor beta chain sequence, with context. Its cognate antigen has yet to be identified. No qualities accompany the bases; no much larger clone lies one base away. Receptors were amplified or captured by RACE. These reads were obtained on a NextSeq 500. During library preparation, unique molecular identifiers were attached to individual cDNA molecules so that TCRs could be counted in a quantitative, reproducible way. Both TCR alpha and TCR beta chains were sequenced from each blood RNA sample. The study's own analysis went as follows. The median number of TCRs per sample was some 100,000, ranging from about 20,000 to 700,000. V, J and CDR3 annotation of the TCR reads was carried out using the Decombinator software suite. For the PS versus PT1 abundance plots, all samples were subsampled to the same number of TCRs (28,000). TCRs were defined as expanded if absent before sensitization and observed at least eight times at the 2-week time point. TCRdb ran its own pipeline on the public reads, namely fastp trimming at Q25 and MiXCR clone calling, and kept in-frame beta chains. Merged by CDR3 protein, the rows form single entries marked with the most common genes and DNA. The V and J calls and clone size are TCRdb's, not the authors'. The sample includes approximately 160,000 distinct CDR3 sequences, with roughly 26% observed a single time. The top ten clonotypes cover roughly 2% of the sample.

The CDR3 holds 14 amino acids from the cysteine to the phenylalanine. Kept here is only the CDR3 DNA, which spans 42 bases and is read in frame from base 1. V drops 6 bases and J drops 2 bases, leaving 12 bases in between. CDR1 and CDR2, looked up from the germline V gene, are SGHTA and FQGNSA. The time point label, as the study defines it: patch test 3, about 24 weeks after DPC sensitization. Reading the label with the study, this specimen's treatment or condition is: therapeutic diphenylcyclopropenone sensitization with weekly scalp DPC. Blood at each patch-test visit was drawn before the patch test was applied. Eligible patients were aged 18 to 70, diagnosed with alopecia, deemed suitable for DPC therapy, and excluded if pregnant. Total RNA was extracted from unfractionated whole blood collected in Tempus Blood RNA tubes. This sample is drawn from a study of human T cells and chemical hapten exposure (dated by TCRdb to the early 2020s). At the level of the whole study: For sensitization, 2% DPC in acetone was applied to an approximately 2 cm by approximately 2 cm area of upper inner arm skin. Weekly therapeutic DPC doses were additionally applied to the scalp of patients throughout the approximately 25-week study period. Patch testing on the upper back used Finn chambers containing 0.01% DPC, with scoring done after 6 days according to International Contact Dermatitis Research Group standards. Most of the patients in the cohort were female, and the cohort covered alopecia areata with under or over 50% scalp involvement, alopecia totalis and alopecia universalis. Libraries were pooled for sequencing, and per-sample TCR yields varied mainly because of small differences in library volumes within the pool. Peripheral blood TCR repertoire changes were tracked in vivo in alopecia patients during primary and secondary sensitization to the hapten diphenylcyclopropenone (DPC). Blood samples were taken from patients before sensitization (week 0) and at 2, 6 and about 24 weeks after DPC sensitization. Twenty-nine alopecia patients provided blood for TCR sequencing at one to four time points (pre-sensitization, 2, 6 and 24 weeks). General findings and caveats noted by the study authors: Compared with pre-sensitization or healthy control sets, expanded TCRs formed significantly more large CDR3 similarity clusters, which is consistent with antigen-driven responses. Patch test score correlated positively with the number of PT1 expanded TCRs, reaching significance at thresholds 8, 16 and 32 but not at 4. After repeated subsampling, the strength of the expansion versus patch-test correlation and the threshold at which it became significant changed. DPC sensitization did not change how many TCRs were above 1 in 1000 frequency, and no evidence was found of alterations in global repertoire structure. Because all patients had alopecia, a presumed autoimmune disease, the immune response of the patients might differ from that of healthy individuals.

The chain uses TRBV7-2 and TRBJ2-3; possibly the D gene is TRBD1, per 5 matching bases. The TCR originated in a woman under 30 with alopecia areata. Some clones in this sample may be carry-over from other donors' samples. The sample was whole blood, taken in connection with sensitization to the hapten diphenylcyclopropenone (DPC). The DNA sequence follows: TGTGCCAGCAGTCCTCTGGGGCCCACAGATACGCAGTATTTT. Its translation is CASSPLGPTDTQYF.